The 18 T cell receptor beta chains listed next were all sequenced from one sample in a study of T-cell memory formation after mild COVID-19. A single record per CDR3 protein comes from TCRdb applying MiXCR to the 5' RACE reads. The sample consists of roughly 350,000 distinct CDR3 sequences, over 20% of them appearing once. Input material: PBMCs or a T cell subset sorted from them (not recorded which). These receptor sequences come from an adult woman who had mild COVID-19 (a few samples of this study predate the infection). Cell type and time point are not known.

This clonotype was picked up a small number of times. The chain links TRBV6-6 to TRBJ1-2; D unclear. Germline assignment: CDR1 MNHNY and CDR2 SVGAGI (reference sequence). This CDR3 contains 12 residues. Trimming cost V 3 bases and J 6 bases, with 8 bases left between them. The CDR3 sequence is CASSYVGDGYTF. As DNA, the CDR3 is TGTGCCAGCAGTTATGTTGGGGATGGCTACACCTTC.

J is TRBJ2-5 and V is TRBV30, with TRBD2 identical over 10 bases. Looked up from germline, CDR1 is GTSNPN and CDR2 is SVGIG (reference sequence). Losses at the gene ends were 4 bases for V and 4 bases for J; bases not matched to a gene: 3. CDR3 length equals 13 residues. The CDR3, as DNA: TGTGCCTGGACCTTAGCGGGAGGAGAGACCCAGTACTTC. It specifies CAWTLAGGETQYF.

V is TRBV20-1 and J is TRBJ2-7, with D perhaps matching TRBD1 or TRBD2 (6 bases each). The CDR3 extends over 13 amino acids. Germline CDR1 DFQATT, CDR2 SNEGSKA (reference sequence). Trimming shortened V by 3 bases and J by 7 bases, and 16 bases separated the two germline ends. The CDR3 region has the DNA TGCAGTGCTAGTACGGGGGCGTTTATAGAGCAGTACTTC. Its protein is CSASTGAFIEQYF.

The CDR3 loop is CASAVFGGGTDTQYF. CDR3 coding DNA: TGTGCCAGCGCAGTTTTTGGCGGAGGGACAGATACGCAGTATTTT. The chain links TRBV12-3 or TRBV12-4 to TRBJ2-3; possibly TRBD2 for D (6 bases). CDR3 size: 15 residues. Trimming cost V 8 bases and J 3 bases, with 18 bases left between them.

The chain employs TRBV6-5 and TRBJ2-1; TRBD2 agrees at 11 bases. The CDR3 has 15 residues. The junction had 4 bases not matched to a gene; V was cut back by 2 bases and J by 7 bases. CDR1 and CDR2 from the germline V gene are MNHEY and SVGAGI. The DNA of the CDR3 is TGTGCCAGCAGTTACACGACTAGCGGGATGAATGAGCAGTTCTTC. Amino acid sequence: CASSYTTSGMNEQFF.

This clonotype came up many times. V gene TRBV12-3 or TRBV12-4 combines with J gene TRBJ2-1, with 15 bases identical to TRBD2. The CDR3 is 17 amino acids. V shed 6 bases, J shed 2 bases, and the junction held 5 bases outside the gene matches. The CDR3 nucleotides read TGTGCCAGCAGCGGACTAGCGGGGGGGATCACCTACAATGAGCAGTTCTTC. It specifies CASSGLAGGITYNEQFF.

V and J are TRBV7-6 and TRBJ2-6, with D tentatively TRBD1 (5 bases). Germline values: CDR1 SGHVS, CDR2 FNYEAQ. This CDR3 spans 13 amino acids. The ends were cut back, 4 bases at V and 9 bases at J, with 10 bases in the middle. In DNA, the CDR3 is TGTGCCAGCAGCTCACCTGGACACAACGTCCTGACTTTC. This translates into CASSSPGHNVLTF.

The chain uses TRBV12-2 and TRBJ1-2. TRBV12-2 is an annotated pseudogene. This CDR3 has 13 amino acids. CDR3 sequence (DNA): TGTGCAAGTCGCCAGACACCTAACTATGGCTACACCTTC. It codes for CASRQTPNYGYTF.

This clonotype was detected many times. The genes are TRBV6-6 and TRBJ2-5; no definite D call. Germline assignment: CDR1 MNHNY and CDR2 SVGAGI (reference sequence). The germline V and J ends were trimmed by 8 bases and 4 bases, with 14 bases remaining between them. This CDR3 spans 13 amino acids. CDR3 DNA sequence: TGTGCCAGCCTACTAACGGGTGGAGAGACCCAGTACTTC. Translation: CASLLTGGETQYF.

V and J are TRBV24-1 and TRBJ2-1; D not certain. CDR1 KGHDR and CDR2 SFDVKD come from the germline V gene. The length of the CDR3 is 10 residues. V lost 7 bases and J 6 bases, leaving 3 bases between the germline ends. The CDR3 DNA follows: TGTGCCACCAGGAGCAATGAGCAGTTCTTC. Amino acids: CATRSNEQFF.

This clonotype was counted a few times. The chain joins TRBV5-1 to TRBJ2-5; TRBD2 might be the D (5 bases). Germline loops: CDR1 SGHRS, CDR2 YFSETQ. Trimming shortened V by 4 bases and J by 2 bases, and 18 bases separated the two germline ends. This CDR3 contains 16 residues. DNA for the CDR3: TGCGCCAGCAGCGGGGAACGGGGTAGGCTTCAAGAGACCCAGTACTTC. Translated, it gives CASSGERGRLQETQYF.

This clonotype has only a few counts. The CDR3 DNA reads as TGTGCCAGCAGGAGACAGGGAATAGATGAAAAACTGTTTTTT. Protein product: CASRRQGIDEKLFF. The chain has TRBV12-3 or TRBV12-4 and TRBJ1-4, with 7 bases that match TRBD1. The CDR3 is 14 residues long. The V gene end was trimmed by 6 bases and the J gene end by 6 bases; junction bases not matched to a gene: 7.

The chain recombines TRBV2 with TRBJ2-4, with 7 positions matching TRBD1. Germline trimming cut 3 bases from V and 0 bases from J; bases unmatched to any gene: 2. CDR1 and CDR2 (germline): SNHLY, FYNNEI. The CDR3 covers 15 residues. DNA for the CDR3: TGTGCCAGCAGTGAGGACAGGCTAGCCAAAAACATTCAGTACTTC. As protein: CASSEDRLAKNIQYF.

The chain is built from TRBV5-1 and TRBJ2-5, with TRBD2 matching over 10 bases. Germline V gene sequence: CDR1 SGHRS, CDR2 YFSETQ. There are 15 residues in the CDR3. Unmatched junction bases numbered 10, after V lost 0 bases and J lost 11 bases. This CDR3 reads CASSLVGTSDVNQYF. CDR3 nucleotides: TGCGCCAGCAGCTTGGTGGGGACTAGCGATGTGAATCAGTACTTC.

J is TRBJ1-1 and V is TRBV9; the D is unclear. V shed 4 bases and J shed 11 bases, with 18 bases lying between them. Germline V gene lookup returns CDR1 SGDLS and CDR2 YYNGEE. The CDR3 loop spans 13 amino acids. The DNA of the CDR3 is TGTGCCAGCAGCCCTACTTACCACTCTGGGGCTTTCTTT. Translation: CASSPTYHSGAFF.

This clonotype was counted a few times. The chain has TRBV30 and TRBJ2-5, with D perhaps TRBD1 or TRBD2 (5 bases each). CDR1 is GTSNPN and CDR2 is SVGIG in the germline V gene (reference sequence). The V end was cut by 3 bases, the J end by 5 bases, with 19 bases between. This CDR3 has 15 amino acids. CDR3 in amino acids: CAWSDGASWWETQYF. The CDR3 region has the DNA TGTGCCTGGAGCGATGGGGCTAGCTGGTGGGAGACCCAGTACTTC.

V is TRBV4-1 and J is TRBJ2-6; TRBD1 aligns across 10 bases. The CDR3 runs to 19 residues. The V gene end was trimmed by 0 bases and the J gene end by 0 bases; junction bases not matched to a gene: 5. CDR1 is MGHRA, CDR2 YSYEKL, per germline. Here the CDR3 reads CASSQDRTGGASGANVLTF. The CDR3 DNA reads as TGCGCCAGCAGCCAAGATCGGACAGGGGGTGCCTCTGGGGCCAACGTCCTGACTTTC.

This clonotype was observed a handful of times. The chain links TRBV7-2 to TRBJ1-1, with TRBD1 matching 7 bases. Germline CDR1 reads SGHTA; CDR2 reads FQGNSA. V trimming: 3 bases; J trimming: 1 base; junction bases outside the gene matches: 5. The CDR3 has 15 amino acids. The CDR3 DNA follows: TGTGCCAGCAGCTTTTCGACAGGGAGGAACACTGAAGCTTTCTTT. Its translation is CASSFSTGRNTEAFF. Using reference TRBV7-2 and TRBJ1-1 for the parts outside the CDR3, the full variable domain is GAGVSQSPSNKVTEKGKDVELRCDPISGHTALYWYRQSLGQGLEFLIYFQGNSAPDKSGLPSDRFSAERTGGSVSTLTIQRTQQEDSAVYLCASSFSTGRNTEAFFGQGTRLTVV.